This TCR beta chain was identified during a study of T cell repertoires in cytomegalovirus infection. Study background: TCR beta signatures that were public indicated CMV infection and matching HLA type. Notes on the study in general: Predominance within the ex vivo response was attributable to HLA-C-restricted CMV-specific TCR beta clonotypes. Public TCR beta family frequency separated CMV-and-HLA carriers, including in an independent cohort.

Via MiXCR, TCRdb re-called the reads, giving one row per CDR3 protein. This sample has roughly 150,000 distinct CDR3 sequences; approximately 17% occur once, and the top ten carry 18%. This clonotype has a handful of counts. What it binds is unknown. This CDR3 region has 19 residues. The V gene end was trimmed by 7 bases and the J gene end by 1 base; junction bases not matched to a gene: 13. Germline V CDR1 and CDR2: LGHDT, YNNKEL (reference sequence). The sequenced sample was CD8+ T cells from PBMCs. The J gene is TRBJ2-2, the V gene TRBV3-1; 12 positions match TRBD2. This TCR was recovered from a human donor in good health (CMV status not recorded). Some clones in this sample may be carry-over from other donors' samples. The CDR3 DNA is TGTGCCAGCATCAATATTCGGACTAGCGGGGCCGTGAACACCGGGGAGCTGTTTTTT. Translation gives CASINIRTSGAVNTGELFF. Filled out from reference TRBV3-1 and TRBJ2-2, the complete variable domain reads DTAVSQTPKYLVTQMGNDKSIKCEQNLGHDTMYWYKQDSKKFLKIMFSYNNKELIINETVPNRFSPKSPDKAHLNLHINSLELGDSAVYFCASINIRTSGAVNTGELFFGEGSRLTVL.